This T cell receptor (beta chain) was retrieved from a study of identical twins. Whole-study results and caveats: For out-of-frame beta sequences, excess twin sharing was weaker.

cDNA carried unique molecular identifiers, and a universal primer site was added by template switching. Each CDR3 protein is one row after TCRdb ran MiXCR on the 5' RACE reads. The data hold about 430,000 distinct CDR3 sequences, with 15% to 20% observed a single time. The CDR3 has 15 amino acids. Losses at the gene ends were 5 bases for V and 3 bases for J; bases not matched to a gene: 9. Remarks on this clonotype: The antigen is unknown.

The sequenced sample consisted of naive T cells sorted from blood. V usage is TRBV12-3 or TRBV12-4 and J usage is TRBJ2-5, with 7 bases that match TRBD2. The sequence was collected from a man in his forties or fifties in good health. The CDR3 protein is CASSPRGSGKETQYF. In nucleotides, the CDR3 is TGTGCCAGCAGTCCCCGAGGGAGCGGGAAAGAGACCCAGTACTTC.